The 24 T cell receptor beta chains below come from one sample, sequenced in a study of cytomegalovirus exposure and HLA in healthy donors. PCR amplification relied on 60 Vbeta primers (plus 13 Jbeta primers). Here immunoSEQ multiplex PCR was the method, and the copy in TCRdb shows in-frame clones only, minus some. The sample carries around 180,000 clones, more than 80% recorded once. Sequencing was performed on PBMCs. Source of these receptors: a male donor in good health and CMV-seronegative.

This chain links TRBV2 with TRBJ1-2, with 9 bases lining up with TRBD1. This CDR3 contains 12 residues. J lost 8 bases, V lost 9 bases, and 7 bases had no gene match. Germline V gene lookup returns CDR1 SNHLY and CDR2 FYNNEI. CDR3 sequence: CASAGQGYGYTF. The CDR3 DNA reads as TGTGCCAGTGCGGGACAGGGTTACGGCTACACCTTC.

The chain employs TRBV13 and TRBJ2-6; 9 bases are shared with TRBD1. V shed 6 bases, J shed 4 bases, and the junction held 4 bases outside the gene matches. Germline V gene data show CDR1 as PRHDT and CDR2 as FYEKMQ (reference sequence). The CDR3 covers 15 residues. The CDR3 DNA reads as TGTGCCAGCAGTAGGACAGGGGCCGGGGCCAACGTCCTGACTTTC. This codes for CASSRTGAGANVLTF. Looking up the rest from reference TRBV13 and TRBJ2-6 gives the full variable domain: AAGVIQSPRHLIKEKRETATLKCYPIPRHDTVYWYQQGPGQDPQFLISFYEKMQSDKGSIPDRFSAQQFSDYHSELNMSSLELGDSALYFCASSRTGAGANVLTFGAGSRLTVL.

The V gene is TRBV28, the J gene TRBJ1-2, with D possibly being TRBD1 (5 bases). With 7 bases removed from V and 1 base from J, the gap between germline ends came to 16 bases. The CDR3 spans 15 residues. The germline V gene encodes CDR1 MDHEN and CDR2 SYDVKM. CDR3 sequence: CASIRGLGFNYGYTF. The CDR3, as DNA: TGTGCCAGCATACGGGGACTAGGTTTTAACTATGGCTACACCTTC.

The CDR3 reads CASTVSGGALDTQYF. CDR3 coding DNA: TGTGCCAGCACTGTTAGCGGGGGGGCCTTAGATACGCAGTATTTT. The V call is TRBV28, the J call TRBJ2-3; 11 bases align to TRBD2. CDR1 is MDHEN, CDR2 SYDVKM, per germline. There are 15 residues in the CDR3. Losses at the gene ends were 7 bases for V and 5 bases for J; bases not matched to a gene: 8. Complete variable domain (other parts from reference TRBV28 and TRBJ2-3): DVKVTQSSRYLVKRTGEKVFLECVQDMDHENMFWYRQDPGLGLRLIYFSYDVKMKEKGDIPEGYSVSREKKERFSLILESASTNQTSMYLCASTVSGGALDTQYFGPGTRLTVL.

The V and J genes are TRBV13 and TRBJ2-7; 8 nucleotides match TRBD2. Losses at the gene ends were 5 bases for V and 1 base for J; bases not matched to a gene: 10. Looked up from germline, CDR1 is PRHDT and CDR2 is FYEKMQ (reference sequence). The CDR3 is made up of 16 amino acids. The CDR3, as DNA: TGTGCCAGCAGCGCACCGGGACTAGGAAAATCCTACGAGCAGTACTTC. It yields the protein CASSAPGLGKSYEQYF.

This chain uses TRBV9 with TRBJ1-2; D is possibly TRBD1 (5 bases). Germline-derived CDR1 and CDR2 are SGDLS and YYNGEE. This CDR3 is 14 amino acids long. Trimming took 0 bases from V and 4 from J, leaving 10 bases between them. CDR3 nucleotides: TGTGCCAGCAGCGTAGGCCCAGGGTCCTATGGCTACACCTTC. It encodes CASSVGPGSYGYTF.

This clone was picked up one time. This chain connects TRBV5-6 to TRBJ2-5; tentative D call: TRBD2 (5 bases). The CDR3 loop spans 16 amino acids. CDR1 is SGHDT, CDR2 YYEEEE, per germline. Trimming left V 0 bases short and J 1 base short, with 13 bases between. CDR3 sequence: CASSLVSAGLQETQYF. The CDR3 nucleotides read TGTGCCAGCAGCTTGGTCTCCGCGGGCCTCCAAGAGACCCAGTACTTC.

The chain carries TRBV2 and TRBJ1-6; 7 nucleotides align to TRBD1. The CDR3 length is 17 residues. Germline trimming cut 4 bases from V and 10 bases from J; bases unmatched to any gene: 16. CDR1 and CDR2 from the germline V gene are SNHLY and FYNNEI. The CDR3 DNA reads TGTGCCAGCAGTGCAAGACAGGGTTTGGGTGTTAGATCACCCCTCCACTTT. Residues: CASSARQGLGVRSPLHF.

The chain uses TRBV6-5 and TRBJ2-2; TRBD2 matches at 7 bases. Germline V gene data show CDR1 as MNHEY and CDR2 as SVGAGI. The CDR3 is 15 residues long. J lost 5 bases, V lost 4 bases, and 7 bases had no gene match. CDR3 residues: CASSFRLAETGELFF. Here the CDR3 DNA reads TGTGCCAGCAGTTTTAGGCTAGCGGAGACCGGGGAGCTGTTTTTT.

The chain couples TRBV29-1 to TRBJ2-2; 11 bases match TRBD2. The CDR3 length is 14 residues. Germline loops: CDR1 SQVTM, CDR2 ANQGSEA. V shed 6 bases, J shed 1 base, and the junction held 1 base outside the gene matches. CDR3 coding DNA: TGCAGCGTGGGACTAGCGGTGAACACCGGGGAGCTGTTTTTT. Translation: CSVGLAVNTGELFF.

Comments on this clone: The junction does not match germline at one end; this may be a read error. The rearrangement uses TRBV7-9 and TRBJ2-7; no definite D call. The germline V gene has CDR1 SEHNR and CDR2 FQNEAQ (reference sequence). The CDR3 is made up of 12 amino acids. CDR3 loop: CSSSSSSYEQYF. In nucleotides, the CDR3 is TGTTCCAGCAGCTCCAGCTCCTACGAGCAGTACTTC.

The chain uses TRBV28 and TRBJ2-3; TRBD2 might be the D (6 bases). The CDR3 runs 13 residues. Per germline, CDR1 MDHEN and CDR2 SYDVKM. Trimming took off 3 bases at V and 9 bases at J, with 13 bases between the two ends. The CDR3 spells CASSLLGLVTQYF. The CDR3 nucleotides read TGTGCCAGCAGTTTGCTGGGACTGGTCACGCAGTATTTT.

In DNA, the CDR3 is TGCGCCAGCAGCCAATCTAACCGGGTTCAAGAGACCCAGTACTTC. It translates to CASSQSNRVQETQYF. The chain couples TRBV4-3 to TRBJ2-5; D ambiguous. The V end lost 2 bases, the J end lost 2 bases, and 12 bases lay between the germline ends. This CDR3 has 15 amino acids. Germline CDR1 reads LGHNA; CDR2 reads YSLEER.

The rearrangement links TRBV5-1 to TRBJ2-7, with 9 bases that match TRBD2. Germline CDR1 SGHRS, CDR2 YFSETQ. Unmatched junction bases numbered 4, after V lost 0 bases and J lost 6 bases. CDR3 length: 14 amino acids. Here the CDR3 DNA reads TGCGCCAGCAGCTTGGGCGAGACTAGCGGCGAGCAGTACTTC. Translated: CASSLGETSGEQYF.

The gene calls are TRBV5-1 and TRBJ2-3, with D possibly matching TRBD1 (6 bases). The CDR3 contains 19 residues. V was trimmed by 4 bases and J by 0 bases, leaving 24 bases between them. Germline-derived CDR1 and CDR2 are SGHRS and YFSETQ. This CDR3 reads CASSPHPPTQGTSTDTQYF. CDR3 coding DNA: TGCGCCAGCAGCCCCCACCCCCCCACACAGGGCACTAGCACAGATACGCAGTATTTT.

This chain joins TRBV15 and TRBJ1-2; D remains unclear. The V end was cut by 1 base, the J end by 2 bases, with 8 bases between. The CDR3 has 14 amino acids. In germline, CDR1 is LNHNV, CDR2 YYDKDF (reference sequence). CDR3 region: CATSRGGINYGYTF. The CDR3 bases are TGTGCCACCAGCAGAGGAGGGATCAACTATGGCTACACCTTC.

The count of this clone is one. In DNA, the CDR3 is TGTGCCAGCAGTTGGACAGGGTTCGGAAACACCATATATTTT. This codes for CASSWTGFGNTIYF. The chain recombines TRBV6-5 with TRBJ1-3; 8 bases line up with TRBD1. Per germline, CDR1 MNHEY and CDR2 SVGAGI. The V gene end was trimmed by 4 bases and the J gene end by 4 bases; junction bases not matched to a gene: 3. The CDR3 spans 14 residues.

The gene calls are TRBV7-3 and TRBJ2-7; 14 bases map to TRBD2. CDR1 and CDR2 (germline): SGHTA, FQGTGA. The CDR3 sequence is 14 residues long. Trimming took 8 bases from V and 7 from J; bases not matched to a gene: 7. The CDR3 sequence is CASQGLAGECEQYF. In DNA, the CDR3 is TGTGCCAGCCAGGGACTAGCGGGAGAGTGTGAGCAGTACTTC.

This clone was counted once. The chain employs TRBV2 and TRBJ2-3; TRBD1 agrees at 7 bases. Germline CDR1 reads SNHLY; CDR2 reads FYNNEI. This CDR3 has 14 amino acids. The trim removed 7 bases at V and 3 bases at J, leaving 7 bases unmatched. The CDR3 DNA sequence: TGTGCCAGCATTGATGGACAGGCGACAGATACGCAGTATTTT. This translates into CASIDGQATDTQYF.

This chain joins TRBV5-1 and TRBJ1-2; no reliable D call. The CDR3 contains 14 residues. V lost 4 bases to trimming and J lost 3 bases, with 13 bases between them. Germline V lookup: CDR1 SGHRS, CDR2 YFSETQ. The CDR3, as DNA: TGCGCCAGCAGCCTGGAAACTGATCACTATGGCTACACCTTC. Protein product: CASSLETDHYGYTF.

The V call is TRBV19, the J call TRBJ1-1, with 8 bases fitting TRBD1. Germline trimming cut 2 bases from V and 4 bases from J; bases unmatched to any gene: 6. CDR1 LNHDA and CDR2 SQIVND come from the germline V gene (reference sequence). The CDR3 loop spans 15 amino acids. The CDR3 is CASSISTGASTEAFF. CDR3 DNA: TGTGCCAGTAGTATATCGACAGGGGCGAGCACTGAAGCTTTCTTT. The full variable domain, its missing parts supplied by reference TRBV19 and TRBJ1-1, is DGGITQSPKYLFRKEGQNVTLSCEQNLNHDAMYWYRQDPGQGLRLIYYSQIVNDFQKGDIAEGYSVSREKKESFPLTVTSAQKNPTAFYLCASSISTGASTEAFFGQGTRLTVV.

V usage is TRBV25-1 and J usage is TRBJ1-2; the D is unclear. Germline loops: CDR1 MGHDK, CDR2 SYGVNS. V lost 4 bases and J 4 bases, leaving 4 bases between the germline ends. This CDR3 is 11 amino acids long. This chain's CDR3 is CASSGLYGYTF. For the CDR3, the DNA is TGTGCCAGCAGTGGTCTCTATGGCTACACCTTC.

V usage is TRBV4-3 and J usage is TRBJ2-7; 8 nucleotides match TRBD2. V was clipped by 5 bases and J by 0 bases; unmatched bases: 6. The CDR3 covers 15 residues. Germline CDR1 LGHNA, CDR2 YSLEER. Here the CDR3 DNA reads TGCGCCAGCAGCGCGAGCGGGGGTGGCTCCTACGAGCAGTACTTC. This translates into CASSASGGGSYEQYF.

The V call is TRBV7-6, the J call TRBJ2-3; 8 nucleotides match TRBD2. Germline CDR1 is SGHVS and CDR2 is FNYEAQ. Unmatched junction bases numbered 7, after V lost 5 bases and J lost 0 bases. The CDR3 has 16 amino acids. CDR3 DNA sequence: TGTGCCAGCAGCCTAGTAGTAGCGGGGAGCACAGATACGCAGTATTTT. Translated: CASSLVVAGSTDTQYF.